This T cell receptor beta chain originates from a study of blood T cell repertoires in COVID-19. Assay: immunoSEQ multiplex PCR; the TCRdb copy retains only in-frame clones and omits some. The table lists 93,000 or so clones, nearly 90% of them singletons, with 3.1% in the top ten. The CDR3 is 15 residues long. The V and J ends lost 0 bases and 4 bases respectively, with 7 bases between them. Germline V gene lookup returns CDR1 LNHNV and CDR2 YYDKDF (reference sequence). The sample comprised peripheral blood. The receptor was derived from a man in his fifties or sixties in a cohort sampled during active COVID-19. The chain recombines TRBV15 with TRBJ2-6; D is perhaps TRBD2 (5 bases). CDR3 DNA: TGTGCCACCAGCAGAGATCCGGGAGGGGCCAACGTCCTGACTTTC. This sequence encodes CATSRDPGGANVLTF.